The 14 T cell receptor beta chains below all came from one sample that was sequenced in a study of blood T cells in healthy people across ages. Sample-barcoded 5' priming and a J-beta primer mix drove a second PCR of roughly 6 to 12 cycles. TCRdb reprocessed the 5' RACE reads with MiXCR, giving one entry per CDR3 protein. The sample lists fewer than 2,000,000 distinct CDR3 sequences, about 32% occurring once. Sample: blood. All receptors derive from a woman aged 25-40 years in good health.

The CDR3 sequence is CSVSQVNTEAFF. In DNA form, the CDR3 reads TGCAGCGTTTCGCAGGTGAACACTGAAGCTTTCTTT. This chain joins TRBV29-1 and TRBJ1-1; no reliable D call. CDR1 is SQVTM and CDR2 is ANQGSEA in the germline V gene. The CDR3 consists of 12 residues. V lost 5 bases and J lost 0, with 7 bases in between.

The gene calls are TRBV6-6 and TRBJ1-1; D gene uncertain. CDR1 and CDR2 (germline): MNHNY, SVGAGI (reference sequence). Trimming left V 2 bases short and J 2 bases short, with 12 bases between. The CDR3 spans 15 residues. In DNA form, the CDR3 reads TGTGCCAGCAGTTACGCTTGGCAGAGTAACACTGAAGCTTTCTTT. Translating it yields CASSYAWQSNTEAFF.

This clonotype has a handful of counts. The chain carries TRBV20-1 and TRBJ2-3, with unresolved D. CDR3 length equals 13 residues. Germline V gene lookup returns CDR1 DFQATT and CDR2 SNEGSKA (reference sequence). Deletions cut 5 bases from V and 5 bases from J, with 14 bases between. The CDR3 nucleotides are TGCAGTGCTCGCGAGAGTAGCCGAGATACGCAGTATTTT. Translation gives CSARESSRDTQYF.

In its sample, this clonotype was seen many times. J is TRBJ2-3 and V is TRBV6-6; D is perhaps TRBD2 (6 bases). Trimming stripped 5 bases from V and 4 bases from J, with 13 bases between. The CDR3 length is 14 residues. CDR1 and CDR2 from the germline V gene are MNHNY and SVGAGI (reference sequence). The CDR3 DNA reads as TGTGCCAGCAGTAGTGGAGGGTCAGCAGATACGCAGTATTTT. Protein: CASSSGGSADTQYF.

The chain links TRBV10-3 to TRBJ2-7; D assignment may be TRBD1 or TRBD2 (5 bases each). The J call may be wrong; the DNA end is better matched by TRBJ2-5. Per the germline V gene, CDR1 is ENHRY and CDR2 is SYGVKD. The CDR3 loop spans 12 amino acids. The CDR3 DNA reads TGTGCCATCAAGGGACGGGGTCAGACCCAGTACTTC. This encodes CAIKGRGQTQYF.

The rearrangement joins TRBV18 to TRBJ2-1; possible D gene TRBD2, 6 bases. Germline V gives CDR1 KGHSH, CDR2 LQKENI. Trimming removed 5 bases at V and 14 bases at J, with 16 bases between. CDR3 size: 12 residues. The CDR3 protein is CASSTVTGVEFF. The DNA for the CDR3 is TGTGCCAGCTCAACCGTAACGGGGGTGGAGTTCTTC.

The chain recombines TRBV5-5 with TRBJ2-5; 9 positions agree with TRBD2. The V and J ends lost 3 bases and 5 bases, in that order; junction bases with no gene match: 14. Germline CDR1 is SGHKS and CDR2 is YYEKEE (reference sequence). The CDR3 covers 17 residues. In nucleotides, the CDR3 is TGTGCCAGCAGCTCCCTGGGGGTGCGGGAGGGCGTTGAGACCCAGTACTTC. Amino acids: CASSSLGVREGVETQYF.

V and J are TRBV28 and TRBJ2-1; 9 bases are shared with TRBD2. The V and J ends lost 8 bases and 6 bases, in that order; junction bases with no gene match: 14. The CDR3 sequence is 16 residues long. Germline CDR1 MDHEN, CDR2 SYDVKM. The CDR3 DNA reads TGTGCCAGCTCACCGAAAGCCGGTAGCGGGAGCAATGAGCAGTTCTTC. Its protein product is CASSPKAGSGSNEQFF.

CDR3 nucleotide sequence: TGCGCCAGCAGCCCGGACCTGGATGAGCAGTACTTC. Translating gives CASSPDLDEQYF. The chain links TRBV5-1 to TRBJ2-5, with D hard to call. The CDR3 length is 12 residues. CDR1 SGHRS and CDR2 YFSETQ come from the germline V gene. V was pared by 4 bases and J by 11 bases, with 15 bases between. The full variable domain, with the rest looked up from reference TRBV5-1 and TRBJ2-5, is KAGVTQTPRYLIKTRGQQVTLSCSPISGHRSVSWYQQTPGQGLQFLFEYFSETQRNKGNFPGRFSGRQFSNSRSEMNVSTLELGDSALYLCASSPDLDEQYFGPGTRLLVL.

Only a few counts were recorded for this clonotype. This chain links TRBV6-5 with TRBJ2-7; D perhaps matches TRBD1 (6 bases). The germline V gene has CDR1 MNHEY and CDR2 SVGAGI. The CDR3 sequence is 14 residues long. The ends were cut back, 6 bases at V and 0 bases at J, with 12 bases in the middle. The CDR3 DNA reads as TGTGCCAGCAGACCCGGACAGATCTCCTACGAGCAGTACTTC. It encodes CASRPGQISYEQYF.

CDR3 protein: CASSPPRRGTGKTSSTDTQYF. CDR3 bases: TGTGCCAGCAGCCCACCCAGGAGGGGGACAGGAAAGACGTCTAGCACAGATACGCAGTATTTT. This sequence joins TRBV11-1 and TRBJ2-3, with 8 bases matching TRBD1. The CDR3 extends over 21 amino acids. The J segment lost 0 bases and the V segment lost 5 bases, leaving 22 bases of the junction unmatched. Germline V CDR1 and CDR2: SGHAT, FQDESV (reference sequence).

The V and J genes are TRBV12-5 and TRBJ2-1; 10 nucleotides agree with TRBD2. CDR3 size: 17 residues. Germline V gives CDR1 LGHNT, CDR2 FRNRAP. The V and J ends lost 0 bases and 8 bases, in that order; junction bases with no gene match: 10. The CDR3 loop reads CASGLVLAGHRGDEQFF. CDR3 DNA: TGTGCTAGTGGTTTGGTACTAGCGGGACACCGGGGGGATGAGCAGTTCTTC. Complete variable domain (other parts from reference TRBV12-5 and TRBJ2-1): DARVTQTPRHKVTEMGQEVTMRCQPILGHNTVFWYRQTMMQGLELLAYFRNRAPLDDSGMPKDRFSAEMPDATLATLKIQPSEPRDSAVYFCASGLVLAGHRGDEQFFGPGTRLTVL.

There are a few counts of this clonotype. The chain links TRBV5-1 to TRBJ1-1; 8 positions agree with TRBD1. With 0 bases clipped from V and 1 base from J, the junction kept 5 bases outside the gene matches. Germline V lookup: CDR1 SGHRS, CDR2 YFSETQ. This CDR3 is 16 amino acids long. The DNA of the CDR3 is TGCGCCAGCAGCTTGGGGACAGGGAATTCGAACACTGAAGCTTTCTTT. Translated: CASSLGTGNSNTEAFF.

The chain combines TRBV5-1 with TRBJ1-2; tentatively, D is TRBD1 (6 bases). Trimming took 0 bases from V and 7 from J, leaving 13 bases between them. The CDR3 totals 14 residues. Germline V gene lookup returns CDR1 SGHRS and CDR2 YFSETQ. CDR3 region: CASSLVSGAAGYTF. The DNA of the CDR3 is TGCGCCAGCAGCTTGGTTTCGGGGGCCGCTGGCTACACCTTC.